This T cell receptor (beta chain) was observed in a study of blood T cell repertoires in COVID-19. Overall study: Spain, Italy and the United States supplied samples that represented acute and convalescent COVID-19.

The germline CDR1 and CDR2 sequences are SEHNR and FQNEAQ (reference sequence). Between the trimmed V and J ends, which lost 2 bases and 1 base, there was a span of 5 bases. This CDR3 contains 13 residues. Some clones are missing from TCRdb's copy, which holds only in-frame ones; the method was immunoSEQ multiplex PCR. The sample has about 70,000 clones; approximately 89% are singletons. Sequenced sample: peripheral blood. This sequence was found in a man older than 75 with acute or convalescent COVID-19. The rearrangement links TRBV7-9 to TRBJ1-1; D not certain. The CDR3 spells CASSLSRNTEAFF. The CDR3 DNA sequence: TGTGCCAGCAGCTTATCCCGGAACACTGAAGCTTTCTTT.